These T cell receptor beta chains were read from a single sample in a study of T cells in Graves' hyperthyroidism and ophthalmopathy. TCRdb itself ran the multiplex PCR reads through MiXCR, one entry per CDR3 protein. The sample carries approximately 720,000 distinct CDR3 sequences, 15% to 20% recorded once. The specimen sequenced was blood. The receptors here all came from a woman in her forties or fifties with Graves' hyperthyroidism that later progressed to Graves' ophthalmopathy. The CDR3 runs from the conserved cysteine through the conserved F or W. D genes are given only for firm matches. Not all rows give a size; the values are once, few, many and, for expanded clones, a class.

V gene	J gene	clone size	D gene	CDR3 DNA	CDR3 protein
TRBV20-1	TRBJ1-2	many	.	TGCAGTGCTCCGGAGTCTAACTATGGCTACACCTTC	CSAPESNYGYTF
TRBV5-1	TRBJ1-2	many	TRBD1	TGCGCCAGCAGCTTGGAGGGACAGCTGTATGGCTACACCTTC	CASSLEGQLYGYTF
TRBV30	TRBJ2-5	few	.	TGTGCCTGGAGTGTATTGGGGCAGCAAGAGACCCAGTACTTC	CAWSVLGQQETQYF
TRBV7-9	TRBJ1-2	few	.	TGTGCCAGCAGCCCCCTCCTTTCAGCGAACTATGGCTACACCTTC	CASSPLLSANYGYTF
TRBV20-1	TRBJ1-2	few	.	TGCAGTGCTTCGGGACAAGGAGGCTACACCTTC	CSASGQGGYTF
TRBV2	TRBJ1-5	few	TRBD1	TGTGCCAGCTGCCGGACAGGGCTAAAGTATCAGCCCCAGCATTTT	CASCRTGLKYQPQHF
TRBV2	TRBJ2-4	many	.	TGTGCCAGCAGTGAAGCAAGAGCCAAAAACATTCAGTACTTC	CASSEARAKNIQYF
TRBV29-1	TRBJ1-1	.	.	TGCAGCGTTGAAGAGGGTGGTCTATCTGAAGCTTTCTTT	CSVEEGGLSEAFF
TRBV5-4	TRBJ1-2	.	.	TGTGCCAGCAGATTTGGGGGCGGGGGATCCTCAAAATACTATGGCTACACCTTC	CASRFGGGGSSKYYGYTF
TRBV5-1	TRBJ1-2	.	.	TGCGCCAGCAGCCTGGATCAGGGCCCCTACTATGGCTACACCTTC	CASSLDQGPYYGYTF
TRBV15	TRBJ2-5	.	TRBD1	TGTGCCAAGAGGACAGGGGGAGAGACCCAGTACTTC	CAKRTGGETQYF
TRBV12-3/TRBV12-4	TRBJ1-1	medium-sized	TRBD1	TGTGCCAGCAGCCTAACAGGGGACACTGAAGCTTTCTTT	CASSLTGDTEAFF
TRBV6-6	TRBJ1-6	few	TRBD1	TGTGCCAGCAGTCACCGGGACAGAAGTAATTCACCCCTCCACTTT	CASSHRDRSNSPLHF
TRBV20-1	TRBJ2-5	.	.	TGCAGTGCCCCATGGCTAGGAATAACTGAGACCCAGTACTTC	CSAPWLGITETQYF
TRBV11-1	TRBJ2-5	many	.	TGTGCCAGCAGCTTATCGCCAGTGGAGACCCAGTACTTC	CASSLSPVETQYF
TRBV6-1	TRBJ1-3	few	.	TGTGCCAGCAGCAGGGACACTGGAAACACCATATATTTT	CASSRDTGNTIYF
TRBV5-5	TRBJ2-7	.	TRBD2	TGTGCCAGCAGCTTAGGACTAGCTGAGCTCTTACACGAGCAGTACTTC	CASSLGLAELLHEQYF
TRBV6-1	TRBJ1-5	few	TRBD1	TGTGCCAGCAGACCCGGGACAGCCTATAGCAATCAGCCCCAGCATTTT	CASRPGTAYSNQPQHF
TRBV2	TRBJ2-1	many	TRBD1	TGTGCCAGCAGTGAGCCGATGGACAGGGTGGGCAATGAGCAGTTCTTC	CASSEPMDRVGNEQFF
TRBV30	TRBJ1-1	many	TRBD1	TGTGCCTGGATTACAGGGGGCCAGAACACTGAAGCTTTCTTT	CAWITGGQNTEAFF
TRBV6-5	TRBJ2-7	few	TRBD1	TGTGCCAGCAGTTACGAGGCAGGGGGCTCCTACGAGCAGTACTTC	CASSYEAGGSYEQYF
TRBV28	TRBJ1-3	.	.	TGTGCCAGCTCCGAGGGGAGAAACACCATATATTTT	CASSEGRNTIYF
TRBV9	TRBJ2-5	many	.	TGTGCCAGCAGCGTAGGTAGGCGACAAGAGACCCAGTACTTC	CASSVGRRQETQYF
TRBV7-9	TRBJ1-1	many	TRBD1	TGTGCCAGCAGCTTAGCCCGTACAGGGGGCCACACTGAAGCTTTCTTT	CASSLARTGGHTEAFF
TRBV7-9	TRBJ1-5	.	.	TGTGCCAGCAGCCCCGGATCTGGGAGCAATCAGCCCCAGCATTTT	CASSPGSGSNQPQHF
TRBV6-2/TRBV6-3	TRBJ2-5	once	TRBD2	TGTGCCAGCAGTCCCCTAGCGGGGATACAAGAGACCCAGTACTTC	CASSPLAGIQETQYF
TRBV29-1	TRBJ1-2	once	TRBD1	TGCAGCGTTGAAGATCCGGACAGGTCCTATGGCTACACCTTC	CSVEDPDRSYGYTF
TRBV12-3/TRBV12-4	TRBJ2-3	.	.	TGTGCCAGCAGTTTTGGTCCGAACGATAGAAGACAGTATTTT	CASSFGPNDRRQYF
TRBV7-9	TRBJ1-2	.	.	TGTGCCAGCAGCAGAACCGACGGATACAATGGCTACACCTTC	CASSRTDGYNGYTF
TRBV5-6	TRBJ1-5	few	.	TGTGCCAGCTTTGGGTTTAGGGATCTTAGCAATCAGCCCCAGCATTTT	CASFGFRDLSNQPQHF
TRBV20-1	TRBJ1-5	many	.	TGCAGTGCTCGAGGGGCAGACCATCAGCCCCAGCATTTT	CSARGADHQPQHF
TRBV20-1	TRBJ2-7	few	TRBD1	TGCAGTGCTAGCGGGACAGGCTCCTACGAGCAGTACTTC	CSASGTGSYEQYF
TRBV9	TRBJ2-1	few	.	TGTGCCAGCAGCGTACGAAATAGCGGCTACAATGAGCAGTTCTTC	CASSVRNSGYNEQFF
TRBV6-2/TRBV6-3	TRBJ2-1	many	.	TGTGCCAGCAGTTACCCTCTGGAGCATCAAAATGAGCAGTTCTTC	CASSYPLEHQNEQFF
TRBV2	TRBJ1-4	few	.	TGTGCCAGCAACGGGGGGGGAGATGAAAAACTGTTTTTT	CASNGGGDEKLFF